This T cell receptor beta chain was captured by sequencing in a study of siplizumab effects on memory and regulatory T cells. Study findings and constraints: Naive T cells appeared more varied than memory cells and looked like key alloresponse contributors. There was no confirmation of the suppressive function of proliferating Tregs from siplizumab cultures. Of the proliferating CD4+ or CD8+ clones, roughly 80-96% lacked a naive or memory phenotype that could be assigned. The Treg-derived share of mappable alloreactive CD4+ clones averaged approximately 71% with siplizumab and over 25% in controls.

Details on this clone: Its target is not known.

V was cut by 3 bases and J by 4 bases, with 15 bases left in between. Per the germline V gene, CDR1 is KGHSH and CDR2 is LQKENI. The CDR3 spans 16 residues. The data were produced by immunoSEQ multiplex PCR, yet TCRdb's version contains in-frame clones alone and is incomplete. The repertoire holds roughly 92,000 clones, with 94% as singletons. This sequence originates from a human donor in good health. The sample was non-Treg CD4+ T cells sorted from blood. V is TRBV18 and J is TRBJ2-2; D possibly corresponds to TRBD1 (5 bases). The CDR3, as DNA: TGTGCCAGCTCACCCCTTGTTGGGCAGGGCACCGGGGAGCTGTTTTTT. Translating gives CASSPLVGQGTGELFF.